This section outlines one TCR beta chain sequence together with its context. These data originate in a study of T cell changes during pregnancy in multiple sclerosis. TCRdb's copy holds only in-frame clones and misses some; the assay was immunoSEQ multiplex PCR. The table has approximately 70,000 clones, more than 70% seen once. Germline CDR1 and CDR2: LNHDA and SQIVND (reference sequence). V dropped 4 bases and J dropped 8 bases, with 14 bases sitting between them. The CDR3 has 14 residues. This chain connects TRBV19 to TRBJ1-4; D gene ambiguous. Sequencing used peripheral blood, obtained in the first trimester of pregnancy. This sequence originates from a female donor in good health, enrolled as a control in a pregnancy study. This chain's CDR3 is CASSRVEMEEKLFF. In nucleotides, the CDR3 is TGTGCCAGTAGTAGGGTCGAAATGGAGGAAAAACTGTTTTTT.